A single T cell receptor (beta chain) is shown here with its context. The data were taken from a study of blood T cell repertoires in COVID-19. About the research overall: The United States, Italy and Spain provided the acute and convalescent COVID-19 samples. The analysed material was cDNA or gDNA that came from T cells, B-cell-depleted T cells, or PBMCs.

Authors' processing steps: Reference gene primer amplification yielded estimated nucleated cell counts. Generated by immunoSEQ multiplex PCR, the TCRdb table keeps only in-frame clones and is missing some. V, J and clone size are those of that table, while D and trimming were read from the DNA. The table lists roughly 140,000 clones, 65% to 90% of them singletons. Per the germline V gene, CDR1 is KGHDR and CDR2 is SFDVKD. The trim removed 7 bases at V and 2 bases at J, leaving 3 bases unmatched. This CDR3 contains 13 residues. The sample comprised peripheral blood. The receptor's source is a woman aged 45-60 years in a cohort sampled during active or convalescent COVID-19. The chain carries TRBV24-1 and TRBJ1-2; TRBD1 matches 7 bases. This chain's CDR3 is CATRDRTNYGYTF. For the CDR3, the DNA is TGTGCCACCAGGGACAGGACGAACTATGGCTACACCTTC.